The sequence of this T cell receptor (beta chain) was determined in a study of T cell clonotyping in hematopoietic cell transplantation. Study overall: Pretransplant recipient samples were taken after cytoreduction. Whole-study findings and limits: Recipient TCR diversity dropped after transplant; expanded clonotypes rose from day 30 to 180. Without cell sorting, CD4 versus CD8 contributions remain unresolved.

For this clone: Antigen specificity is unknown.

Germline assignment: CDR1 SGHDN and CDR2 FVKESK. The germline V and J ends were trimmed by 0 bases and 5 bases, with 1 base remaining between them. This CDR3 spans 11 amino acids. Time point here: recipient sample about 28 days before transplant, after cytoreduction. Profiling relied on immunoSEQ multiplex PCR, and the TCRdb table lists in-frame clones only, not all of them. Among tens of thousands of clones, 85% to 90% were seen once, and the ten largest hold less than 6.5%. The receptor was isolated from a man in his fifties or sixties with biphenotypic leukemia. Some clones in this sample may be carry-over from other donors' samples. This sample comprised peripheral blood mononuclear cells, obtained before stem cell transplant. The V gene is TRBV14, the J gene TRBJ2-5; D gene ambiguous. The CDR3 bases are TGTGCCAGCAGCCAAGAGGAGACCCAGTACTTC. It encodes CASSQEETQYF.